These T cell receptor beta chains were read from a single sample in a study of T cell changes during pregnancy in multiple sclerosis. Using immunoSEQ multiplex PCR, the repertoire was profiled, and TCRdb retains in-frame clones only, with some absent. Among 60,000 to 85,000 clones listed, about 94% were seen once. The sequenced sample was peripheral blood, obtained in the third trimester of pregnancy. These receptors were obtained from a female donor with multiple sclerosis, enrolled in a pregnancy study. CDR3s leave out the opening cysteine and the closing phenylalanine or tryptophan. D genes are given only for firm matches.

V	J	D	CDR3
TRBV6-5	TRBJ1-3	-	ASNSGDSGNTIY
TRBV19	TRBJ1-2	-	ASSIDPPQSNYGYT
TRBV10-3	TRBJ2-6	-	AISVVSGQVSGANVLT
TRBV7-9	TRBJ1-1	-	ASSRVFSSVITEAF
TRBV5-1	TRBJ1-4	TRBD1	ASSLAGTGSYEKLF
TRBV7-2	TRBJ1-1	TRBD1	ASSNRGQGNSAF
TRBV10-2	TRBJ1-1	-	ASSVQATEAF
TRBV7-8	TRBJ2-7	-	ASSFAPNPPYEQY
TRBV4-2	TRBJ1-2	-	ASQDSNYGYT
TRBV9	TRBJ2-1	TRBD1	ASSVGGQGGLYEQF
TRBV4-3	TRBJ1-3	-	ASSQSGLGGGGNTIY
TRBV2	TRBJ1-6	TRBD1	ASNLPGTGRSPLH
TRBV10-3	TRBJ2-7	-	AIGADSYEQY
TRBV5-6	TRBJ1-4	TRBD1	ASSRTRTGTNEKLF
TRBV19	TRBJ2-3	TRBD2	ASSPGLASGTDTQY
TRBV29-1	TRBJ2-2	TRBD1	SVVQGPGTGELF
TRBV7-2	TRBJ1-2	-	ASSLNTSPGVGGIGYT
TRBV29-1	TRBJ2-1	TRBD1	SVGTGSSYNEQF
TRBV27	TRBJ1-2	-	ASSFNPLTVNGYT
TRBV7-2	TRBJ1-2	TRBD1	ASSSLQGSLNYGYT
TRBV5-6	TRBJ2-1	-	ASSLELYNEQF
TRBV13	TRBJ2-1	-	ASSSRTASSYNEQF
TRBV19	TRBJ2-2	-	ASSGSDQTGELF
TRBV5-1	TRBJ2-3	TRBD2	ASSYLAGSATDTQY
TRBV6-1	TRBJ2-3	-	ASAETGFTDTQY
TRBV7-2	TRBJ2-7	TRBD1	ASSLVGDRSYEQY
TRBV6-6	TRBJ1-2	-	ASSYSKEGAYGYT
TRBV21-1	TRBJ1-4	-	ASSKLRDRVGSTNEKLF
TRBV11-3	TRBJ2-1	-	ASSAGAGHAYSSYNEQF
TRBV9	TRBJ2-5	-	ASSASGGRETQY
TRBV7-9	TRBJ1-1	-	ASSLAVEGEAF
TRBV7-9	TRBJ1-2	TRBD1	ASSSPGGTGAVEGYT
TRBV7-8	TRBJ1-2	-	ASSSDGGGYGYT
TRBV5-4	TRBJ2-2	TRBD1	ASSPQGPHTGELF
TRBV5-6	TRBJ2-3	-	ASSSAQGTDTQY
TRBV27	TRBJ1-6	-	ASKTPGYNSPLH
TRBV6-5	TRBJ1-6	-	ASSYQGSPLH
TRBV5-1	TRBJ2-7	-	ASSFTAGADEQY
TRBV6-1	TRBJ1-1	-	ASSEIRGLTEAF
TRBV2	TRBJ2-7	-	ASSGPHQQPSSSYEQY
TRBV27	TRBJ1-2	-	ASSPQVRLQLYGYT
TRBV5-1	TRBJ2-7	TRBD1	ASSLESGQGGEQY
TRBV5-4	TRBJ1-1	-	ASRSLPDTEAF
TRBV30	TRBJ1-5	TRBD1	AWSVQGNQPQH
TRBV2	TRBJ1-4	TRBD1	ASRLGQGNEKLF
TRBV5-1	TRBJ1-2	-	ASSLDLSGYT